The present entry profiles one T cell receptor beta chain with its context. What it binds is unknown. Construction of the TCR beta libraries employed iRepertoire HTBI primers in conjunction with Arm-PCR of CDR3 regions. Each CDR3 protein is one row after TCRdb ran MiXCR on the multiplex PCR reads. The sample records a few hundred thousand distinct CDR3 sequences, roughly 21% being singletons. The record originates from a study of regulatory T cells in long-lasting Graves disease. In the study overall: Treatment with antithyroid drugs for over 5 years, together with positive TSH receptor antibodies, meant persistent Graves' disease.

Time point of the sample: persistent/refractory GD, antithyroid drugs over 5 years with positive TRAb. Scientists built the TCR library using RNA that was extracted from PBMCs. The CDR3 consists of 11 residues. The germline CDR1 and CDR2 sequences are LNHDA and SQIVND (reference sequence). Trimming removed 5 bases from V and 9 bases from J; junction bases left unmatched: 2. Study results and caveats: The study found TRBV28, TRBJ1-2 and TRBJ2-5 favored in persistent disease. Patients whose Graves' disease persisted exhibited lower TCR diversity than those newly diagnosed. Those with persistent disease had in common more public clonotypes (2,741) than new patients (approximately 920).

The V call is TRBV19, the J call TRBJ2-5; 8 bases fit TRBD2. The sample consisted of peripheral blood mononuclear cells (PBMCs), taken when the disease was refractory, from a patient treated with antithyroid drugs. The source is a female donor with Graves disease. The CDR3 spells CASSGTRAQYF. In nucleotides, the CDR3 is TGTGCCAGTAGTGGGACTAGGGCCCAGTACTTC.